What follows is one T cell receptor (beta chain) and its context. Its antigen is not known. The PCR used 60 Vbeta and 13 Jbeta primers. Clones were read by immunoSEQ multiplex PCR, and TCRdb kept only the in-frame ones, dropping some. The sample lists around 120,000 clones, about three quarters seen once, with more than 4.5% in the top ten. The sample comes from a study of cytomegalovirus exposure and HLA in healthy donors. Overall study findings and caveats: It has been reported that TCR beta sequences accurately predicted the HLA-A and HLA-B alleles of most subjects. Productive status was seen about 87% or about 30% of the time for most TCR beta V segments in an earlier analysis. Associated with HLA alleles at 0.05 false discovery rate in a later analysis were 16,951 TCR beta sequences.

This receptor was identified in a female donor in good health and CMV-seropositive. Material for sequencing was PBMCs.

The CDR3 DNA reads as TGTGCCAAGATCTGGAGCGAGGCGTCCTACGAGCAGTACTTC. Protein product: CAKIWSEASYEQYF. The rearrangement joins TRBV10-3 to TRBJ2-7; no reliable D call. This CDR3 has 14 amino acids. Trimming pared 10 bases from V and 1 base from J, leaving 17 bases between. The germline CDR1 and CDR2 sequences are ENHRY and SYGVKD.